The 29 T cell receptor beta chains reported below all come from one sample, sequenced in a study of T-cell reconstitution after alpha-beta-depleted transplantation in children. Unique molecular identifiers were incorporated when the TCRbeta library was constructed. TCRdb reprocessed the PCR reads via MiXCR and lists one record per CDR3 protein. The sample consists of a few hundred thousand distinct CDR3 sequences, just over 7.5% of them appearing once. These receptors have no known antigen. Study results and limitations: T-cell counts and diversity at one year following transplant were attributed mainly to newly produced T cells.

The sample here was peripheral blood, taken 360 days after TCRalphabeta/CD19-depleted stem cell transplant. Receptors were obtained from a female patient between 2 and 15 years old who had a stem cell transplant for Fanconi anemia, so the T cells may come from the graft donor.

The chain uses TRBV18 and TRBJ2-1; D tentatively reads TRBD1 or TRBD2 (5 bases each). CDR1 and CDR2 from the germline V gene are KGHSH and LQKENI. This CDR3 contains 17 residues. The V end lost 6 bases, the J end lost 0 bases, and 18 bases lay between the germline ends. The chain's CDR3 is CASSSLGAGSSYNEQFF. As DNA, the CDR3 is TGTGCCAGCTCCTCCCTTGGGGCAGGGAGCTCCTACAATGAGCAGTTCTTC.

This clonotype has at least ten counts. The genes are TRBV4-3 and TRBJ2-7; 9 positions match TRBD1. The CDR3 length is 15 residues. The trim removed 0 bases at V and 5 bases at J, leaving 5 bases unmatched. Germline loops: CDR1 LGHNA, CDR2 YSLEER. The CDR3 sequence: CASSQDWGQGHEQYF. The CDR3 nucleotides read TGCGCCAGCAGCCAAGATTGGGGACAGGGCCACGAGCAGTACTTC.

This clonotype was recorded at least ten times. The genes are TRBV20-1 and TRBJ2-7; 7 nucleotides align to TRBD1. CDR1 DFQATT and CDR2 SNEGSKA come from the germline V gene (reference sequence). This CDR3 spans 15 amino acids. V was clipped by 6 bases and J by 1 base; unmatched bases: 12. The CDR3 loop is CSAHAPGQMSYEQYF. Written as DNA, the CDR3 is TGCAGTGCCCATGCCCCGGGACAGATGTCCTACGAGCAGTACTTC.

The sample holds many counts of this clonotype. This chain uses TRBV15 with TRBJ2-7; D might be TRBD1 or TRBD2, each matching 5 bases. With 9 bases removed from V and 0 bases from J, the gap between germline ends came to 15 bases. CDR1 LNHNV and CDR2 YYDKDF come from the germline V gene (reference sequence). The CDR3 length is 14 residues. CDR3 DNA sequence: TGTGCCACGACCCGGGACCCCCTCTCCTACGAGCAGTACTTC. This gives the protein CATTRDPLSYEQYF.

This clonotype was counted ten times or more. The CDR3 sequence: CASSQIDSRQPQHF. CDR3 nucleotides: TGTGCCAGCAGCCAAATAGACTCACGGCAGCCCCAGCATTTT. This chain connects TRBV4-2 to TRBJ1-5, with unresolved D. The CDR3 consists of 14 residues. CDR1 is LGHNA, CDR2 YNFKEQ, per germline. Trimming pared 2 bases from V and 7 bases from J, leaving 12 bases between.

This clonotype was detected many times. The CDR3 here is CASSRHRVGIQYF. The CDR3, as DNA: TGTGCCAGCAGCCGGCACAGGGTAGGCATTCAGTACTTC. This chain uses TRBV3-1 with TRBJ2-4, with D perhaps matching TRBD1 (6 bases). Germline V gives CDR1 LGHDT, CDR2 YNNKEL (reference sequence). The CDR3 contains 13 residues. Trimming left V 4 bases short and J 9 bases short, with 13 bases between.

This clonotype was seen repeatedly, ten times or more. CDR3 DNA: TGCAGTGCATCCCGACTAGGCCCTCCCTCCTACGAGCAGTACTTC. Protein: CSASRLGPPSYEQYF. This chain links TRBV20-1 with TRBJ2-7; weak D call: TRBD2 (6 bases). The CDR3 totals 15 residues. In germline, CDR1 is DFQATT, CDR2 SNEGSKA (reference sequence). Trimming removed 6 bases at V and 0 bases at J, with 18 bases between.

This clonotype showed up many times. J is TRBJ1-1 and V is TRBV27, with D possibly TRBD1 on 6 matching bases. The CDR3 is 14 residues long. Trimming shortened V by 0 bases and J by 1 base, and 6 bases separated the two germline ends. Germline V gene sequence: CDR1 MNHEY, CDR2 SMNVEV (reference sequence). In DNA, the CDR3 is TGTGCCAGCAGTTTATCGGGGGCGAACACTGAAGCTTTCTTT. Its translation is CASSLSGANTEAFF.

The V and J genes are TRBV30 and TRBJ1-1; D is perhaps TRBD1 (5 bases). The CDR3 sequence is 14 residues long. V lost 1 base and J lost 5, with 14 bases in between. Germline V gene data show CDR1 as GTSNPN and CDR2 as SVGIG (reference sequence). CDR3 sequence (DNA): TGTGCCTGGAGTGCCTTTTTGGGGGGGACTGAAGCTTTCTTT. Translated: CAWSAFLGGTEAFF.

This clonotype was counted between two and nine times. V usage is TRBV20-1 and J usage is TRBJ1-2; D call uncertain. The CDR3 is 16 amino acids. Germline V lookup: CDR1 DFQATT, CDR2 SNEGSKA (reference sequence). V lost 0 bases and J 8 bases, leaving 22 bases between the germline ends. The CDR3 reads CSARDHGWADLGGYTF. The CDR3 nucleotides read TGCAGTGCTAGAGATCACGGTTGGGCGGATCTCGGCGGCTACACCTTC.

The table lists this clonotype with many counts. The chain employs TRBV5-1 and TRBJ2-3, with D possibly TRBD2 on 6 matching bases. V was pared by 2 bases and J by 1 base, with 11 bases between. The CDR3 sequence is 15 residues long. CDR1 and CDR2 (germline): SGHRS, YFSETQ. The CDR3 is CASSFGGGGTDTQYF. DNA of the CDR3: TGCGCCAGCAGCTTTGGGGGAGGAGGCACAGATACGCAGTATTTT. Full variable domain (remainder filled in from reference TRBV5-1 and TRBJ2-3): KAGVTQTPRYLIKTRGQQVTLSCSPISGHRSVSWYQQTPGQGLQFLFEYFSETQRNKGNFPGRFSGRQFSNSRSEMNVSTLELGDSALYLCASSFGGGGTDTQYFGPGTRLTVL.

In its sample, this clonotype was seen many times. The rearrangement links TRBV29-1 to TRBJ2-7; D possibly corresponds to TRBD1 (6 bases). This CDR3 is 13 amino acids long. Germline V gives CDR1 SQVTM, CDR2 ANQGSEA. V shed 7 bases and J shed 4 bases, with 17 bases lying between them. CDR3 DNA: TGCAGCGCCTACGTACAGGGTCCATACGAGCAGTACTTC. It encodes CSAYVQGPYEQYF.

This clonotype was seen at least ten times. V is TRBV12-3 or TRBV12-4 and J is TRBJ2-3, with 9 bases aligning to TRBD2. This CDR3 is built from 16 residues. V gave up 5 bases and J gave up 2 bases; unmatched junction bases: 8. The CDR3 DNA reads TGTGCCAGCAGTCCTGCGGGAGGGCCCATCACAGATACGCAGTATTTT. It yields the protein CASSPAGGPITDTQYF.

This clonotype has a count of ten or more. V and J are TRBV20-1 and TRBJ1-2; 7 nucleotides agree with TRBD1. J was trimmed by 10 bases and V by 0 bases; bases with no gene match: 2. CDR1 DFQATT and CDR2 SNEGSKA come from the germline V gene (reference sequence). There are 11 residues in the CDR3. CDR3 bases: TGCAGTGCTAGAGACACAGGGGCCTACACCTTC. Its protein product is CSARDTGAYTF.

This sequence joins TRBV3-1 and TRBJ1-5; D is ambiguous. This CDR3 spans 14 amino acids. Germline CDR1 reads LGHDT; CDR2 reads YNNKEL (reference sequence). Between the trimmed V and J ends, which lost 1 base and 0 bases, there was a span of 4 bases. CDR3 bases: TGTGCCAGCAGCCAAGCATATAGCAATCAGCCCCAGCATTTT. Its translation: CASSQAYSNQPQHF.

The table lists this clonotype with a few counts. In nucleotides, the CDR3 is TGCGCCAGCAGCCAGAGCACTAGGACCGGTTTCGGCACCGGGGAGCTGTTTTTT. This encodes CASSQSTRTGFGTGELFF. The J gene is TRBJ2-2, the V gene TRBV5-1; possibly TRBD2 for D (5 bases). V lost 4 bases to trimming and J lost 4 bases, with 23 bases between them. The germline CDR1 and CDR2 sequences are SGHRS and YFSETQ. This CDR3 spans 18 amino acids.

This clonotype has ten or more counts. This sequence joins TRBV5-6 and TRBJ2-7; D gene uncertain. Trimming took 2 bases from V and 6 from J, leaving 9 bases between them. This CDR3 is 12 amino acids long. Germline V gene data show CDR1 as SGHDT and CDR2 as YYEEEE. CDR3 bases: TGTGCCAGCAGCTTCTCATGGGGCGAGCAGTACGTC. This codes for CASSFSWGEQYV.

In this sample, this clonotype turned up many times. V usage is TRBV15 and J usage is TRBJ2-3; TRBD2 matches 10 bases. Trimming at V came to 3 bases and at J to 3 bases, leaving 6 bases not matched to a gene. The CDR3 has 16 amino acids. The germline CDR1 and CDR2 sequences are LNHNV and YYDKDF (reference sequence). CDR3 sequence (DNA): TGTGCCACCAGCAGGATGGGGACTAGCGATACAGATACGCAGTATTTT. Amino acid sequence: CATSRMGTSDTDTQYF.

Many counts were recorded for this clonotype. Written as DNA, the CDR3 is TGTGCCAGCAGCCTGGGGACTAGCTCTTCCGAGCAGTACGTC. Residues: CASSLGTSSSEQYV. The gene calls are TRBV7-9 and TRBJ2-7; 9 bases are shared with TRBD2. The CDR3 length is 14 residues. In germline, CDR1 is SEHNR, CDR2 FQNEAQ (reference sequence). The V gene end was trimmed by 5 bases and the J gene end by 6 bases; junction bases not matched to a gene: 8.

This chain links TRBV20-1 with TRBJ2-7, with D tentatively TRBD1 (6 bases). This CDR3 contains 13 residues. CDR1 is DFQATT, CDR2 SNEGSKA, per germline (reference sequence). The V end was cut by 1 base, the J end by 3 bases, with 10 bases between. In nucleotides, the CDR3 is TGCAGTGCTAGAGTTGGGGGCGACTACGAGCAGTACTTC. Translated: CSARVGGDYEQYF.

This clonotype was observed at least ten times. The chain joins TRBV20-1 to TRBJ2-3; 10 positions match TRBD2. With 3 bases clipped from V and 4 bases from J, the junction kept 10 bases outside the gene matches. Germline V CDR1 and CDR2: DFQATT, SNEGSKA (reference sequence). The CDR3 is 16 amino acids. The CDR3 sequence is CSARGTSGEIPDTQYF. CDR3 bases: TGCAGTGCTAGGGGCACTAGCGGGGAAATCCCAGATACGCAGTATTTT.

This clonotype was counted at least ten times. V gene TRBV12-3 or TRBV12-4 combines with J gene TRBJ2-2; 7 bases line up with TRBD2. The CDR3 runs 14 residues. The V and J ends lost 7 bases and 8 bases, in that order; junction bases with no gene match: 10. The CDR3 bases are TGTGCCAGCACGAGAACGGGGGGACTAGGGGAGCTGTTTTTT. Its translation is CASTRTGGLGELFF.

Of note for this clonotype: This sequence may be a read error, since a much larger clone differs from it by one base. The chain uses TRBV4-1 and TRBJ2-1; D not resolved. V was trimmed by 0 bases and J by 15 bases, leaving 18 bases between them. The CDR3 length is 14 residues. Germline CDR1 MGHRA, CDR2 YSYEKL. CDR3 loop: CASSQDSIGPWRFF. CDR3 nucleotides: TGCGCCAGCAGCCAAGATTCGATTGGGCCATGGCGGTTCTTC.

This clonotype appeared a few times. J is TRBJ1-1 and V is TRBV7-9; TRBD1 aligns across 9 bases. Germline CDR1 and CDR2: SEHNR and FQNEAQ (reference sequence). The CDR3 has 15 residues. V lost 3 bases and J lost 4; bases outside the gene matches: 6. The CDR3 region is CASSFVTGGGTEAFF. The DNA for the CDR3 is TGTGCCAGCAGCTTTGTCACAGGGGGCGGCACTGAAGCTTTCTTT.

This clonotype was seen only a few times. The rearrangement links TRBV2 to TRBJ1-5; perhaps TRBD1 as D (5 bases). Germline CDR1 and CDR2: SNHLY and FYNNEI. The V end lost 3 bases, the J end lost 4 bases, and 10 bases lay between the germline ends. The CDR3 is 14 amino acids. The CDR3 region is CASSDLAGNQPQHF. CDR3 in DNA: TGTGCCAGCAGTGATCTGGCAGGGAATCAGCCCCAGCATTTT.

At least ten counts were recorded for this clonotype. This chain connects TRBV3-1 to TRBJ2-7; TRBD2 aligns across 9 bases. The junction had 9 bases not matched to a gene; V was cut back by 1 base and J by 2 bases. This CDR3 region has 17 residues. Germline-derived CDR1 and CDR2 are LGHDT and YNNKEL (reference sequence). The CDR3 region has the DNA TGTGCCAGCAGCCAAGGCCTAGCGGGGCGAATAACCTACGAGCAGTACTTC. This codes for CASSQGLAGRITYEQYF.

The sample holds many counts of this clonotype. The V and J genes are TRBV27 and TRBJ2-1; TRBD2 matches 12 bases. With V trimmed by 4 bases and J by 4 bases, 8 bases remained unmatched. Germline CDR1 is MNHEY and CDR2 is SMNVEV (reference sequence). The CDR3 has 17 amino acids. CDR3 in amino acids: CASSSYLAGGQYNEQFF. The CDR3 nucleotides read TGTGCCAGCAGTTCCTACCTAGCGGGGGGGCAGTACAATGAGCAGTTCTTC.

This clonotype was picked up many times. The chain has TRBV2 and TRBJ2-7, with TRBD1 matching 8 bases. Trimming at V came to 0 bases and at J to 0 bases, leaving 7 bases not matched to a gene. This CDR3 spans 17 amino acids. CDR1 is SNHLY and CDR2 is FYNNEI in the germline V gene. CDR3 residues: CASSEAPTGGNSYEQYF. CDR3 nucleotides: TGTGCCAGCAGTGAAGCCCCAACAGGGGGGAACTCCTACGAGCAGTACTTC.

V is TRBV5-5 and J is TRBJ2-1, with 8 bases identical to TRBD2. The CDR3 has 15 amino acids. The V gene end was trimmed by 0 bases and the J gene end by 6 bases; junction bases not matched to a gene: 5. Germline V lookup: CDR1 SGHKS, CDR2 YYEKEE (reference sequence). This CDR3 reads CASSLVAGGSNEQFF. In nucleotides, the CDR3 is TGTGCCAGCAGCTTGGTTGCGGGGGGCTCCAATGAGCAGTTCTTC.